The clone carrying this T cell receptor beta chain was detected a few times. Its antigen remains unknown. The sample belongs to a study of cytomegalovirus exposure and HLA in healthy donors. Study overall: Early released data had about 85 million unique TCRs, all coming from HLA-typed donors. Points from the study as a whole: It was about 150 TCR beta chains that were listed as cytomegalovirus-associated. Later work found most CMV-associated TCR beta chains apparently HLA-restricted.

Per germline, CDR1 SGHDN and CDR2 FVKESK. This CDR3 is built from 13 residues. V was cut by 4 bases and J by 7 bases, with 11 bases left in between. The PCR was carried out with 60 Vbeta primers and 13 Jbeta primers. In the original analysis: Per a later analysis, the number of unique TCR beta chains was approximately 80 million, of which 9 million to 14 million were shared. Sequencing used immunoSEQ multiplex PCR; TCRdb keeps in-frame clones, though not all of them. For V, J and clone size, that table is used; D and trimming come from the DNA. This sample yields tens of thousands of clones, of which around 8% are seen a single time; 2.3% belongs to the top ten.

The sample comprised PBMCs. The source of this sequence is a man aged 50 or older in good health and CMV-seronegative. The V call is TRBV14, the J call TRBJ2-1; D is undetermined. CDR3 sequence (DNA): TGTGCCAGCAGCCCGATAGCCCGGAATGAGCAGTTCTTC. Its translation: CASSPIARNEQFF.